These 9 T cell receptor beta chains share one sample of origin, sequenced in a study of T cell changes during pregnancy in multiple sclerosis. Using immunoSEQ multiplex PCR, the repertoire was profiled, and TCRdb retains in-frame clones only, with some absent. The sample records more than 35,000 clones, approximately 90% being singletons. The sequenced sample was CD4+ T cells from peripheral blood mononuclear cells, obtained before pregnancy. These receptors all stem from a female donor with multiple sclerosis, enrolled in a pregnancy study.

The chain has TRBV11-3 and TRBJ1-1; the D gene is possibly TRBD1 (6 bases). Germline V gives CDR1 SGHNT, CDR2 YENEEA. With 3 bases removed from V and 1 base from J, the gap between germline ends came to 9 bases. The CDR3 runs 14 residues. CDR3 in amino acids: CASSLQGQNTEAFF. In DNA, the CDR3 is TGTGCCAGCAGCTTGCAGGGGCAGAACACTGAAGCTTTCTTT.

This sequence joins TRBV5-1 and TRBJ1-6, with 7 nucleotides matching TRBD1. V trimming: 1 base; J trimming: 8 bases; junction bases outside the gene matches: 9. The germline gives CDR1 SGHRS, CDR2 YFSETQ. The CDR3 contains 16 residues. The CDR3, as DNA: TGCGCCAGCAGCTTGAGGTCCGGGACAGTAGATTCACCCCTCCACTTT. Translation gives CASSLRSGTVDSPLHF.

This chain links TRBV19 with TRBJ1-2; a weak D match, TRBD1 (5 bases). Trimming took off 6 bases at V and 4 bases at J, with 12 bases between the two ends. Germline CDR1 LNHDA, CDR2 SQIVND (reference sequence). The CDR3 is 13 residues long. The CDR3 spells CASRLGGLYGYTF. The CDR3 nucleotides read TGTGCCAGTAGGCTGGGGGGTCTCTATGGCTACACCTTC.

The CDR3 DNA reads TGCGCCAGCAAATACCGGGACAGAAACTCCTATAATTCACCCCTCCACTTT. This codes for CASKYRDRNSYNSPLHF. The gene calls are TRBV10-1 and TRBJ1-6; 7 bases map to TRBD1. The germline CDR1 and CDR2 sequences are WNHNN and SYGVQD (reference sequence). CDR3 length equals 17 residues. J lost 0 bases, V lost 7 bases, and 9 bases had no gene match.

This chain links TRBV10-3 with TRBJ1-2; a weak D match, TRBD1 (6 bases). Germline V gene data show CDR1 as ENHRY and CDR2 as SYGVKD. This CDR3 has 13 amino acids. Deletions cut 5 bases from V and 9 bases from J, with 16 bases between. CDR3 bases: TGTGCCATCAGTTTCTACCGGGACATGAGCTACACCTTC. Protein sequence: CAISFYRDMSYTF.

The V gene is TRBV19, the J gene TRBJ1-2; D is uncertain. Germline CDR1 and CDR2: LNHDA and SQIVND (reference sequence). CDR3 size: 14 residues. Trimming took 7 bases from V and 6 from J, leaving 18 bases between them. The CDR3 DNA sequence: TGTGCCAGTATCAAAACGTCTCGGGATCATGGCTACACCTTC. Translation gives CASIKTSRDHGYTF.

This rearrangement joins TRBV19 to TRBJ1-5; TRBD1 aligns across 9 bases. The trim removed 5 bases at V and 9 bases at J, leaving 8 bases unmatched. CDR1 is LNHDA, CDR2 SQIVND, per germline (reference sequence). The CDR3 consists of 14 residues. The CDR3, as DNA: TGTGCCAGTAGTTTCTCGGACAGGGGACTGCCCCAGCATTTT. Residues: CASSFSDRGLPQHF.

This rearrangement joins TRBV11-2 to TRBJ1-1; perhaps TRBD1 as D (5 bases). The CDR3 totals 14 residues. Germline loops: CDR1 SGHAT, CDR2 FQNNGV. V shed 4 bases and J shed 6 bases, with 15 bases lying between them. The DNA for the CDR3 is TGTGCCAGCAGCTGGGGCTTGGTTGACTCTGAAGCTTTCTTT. Translating gives CASSWGLVDSEAFF. The full variable domain, rest sourced from reference TRBV11-2 and TRBJ1-1, is EAGVAQSPRYKIIEKRQSVAFWCNPISGHATLYWYQQILGQGPKLLIQFQNNGVVDDSQLPKDRFSAERLKGVDSTLKIQPAKLEDSAVYLCASSWGLVDSEAFFGQGTRLTVV.

This chain joins TRBV5-4 and TRBJ1-2; 9 nucleotides line up with TRBD1. Germline values: CDR1 SGHNT, CDR2 YYREEE (reference sequence). The CDR3 is made up of 15 amino acids. Trimming removed 5 bases from V and 5 bases from J; junction bases left unmatched: 10. CDR3 nucleotides: TGTGCCAGCAGGAAGCGGGACAGGGAAATATATGGCTACACCTTC. This encodes CASRKRDREIYGYTF.